Following are 27 T cell receptor beta chains from one sample sequenced in a study of T-cell memory formation after mild COVID-19. TCRdb analysed the 5' RACE reads with MiXCR anew, one entry per CDR3 protein. This table holds approximately 240,000 distinct CDR3 sequences, roughly 15% found once. Sequencing was performed on PBMCs or a T cell subset sorted from them (not recorded which). All receptors come from a man aged 18 to 29 who had mild COVID-19 (a few samples of this study predate the infection). Cell type and time point are not known.

The table lists this clonotype with a few counts. J is TRBJ2-7 and V is TRBV10-3, with D tentatively TRBD1 (6 bases). The CDR3 has 12 residues. V lost 6 bases and J lost 6, with 12 bases in between. Germline CDR1 reads ENHRY; CDR2 reads SYGVKD. The CDR3 nucleotides are TGTGCCATCAGGACAGGCGGTCTCGAGCAGTACTTC. Translation gives CAIRTGGLEQYF.

This rearrangement joins TRBV29-1 to TRBJ2-5, with D maybe TRBD1 (6 bases). V was shortened by 3 bases and J by 4 bases, with 12 bases between the two germline ends. CDR3 size: 13 residues. From germline, CDR1 is SQVTM and CDR2 ANQGSEA. The CDR3 loop is CSVDPGERETQYF. CDR3 nucleotide sequence: TGCAGCGTTGACCCAGGGGAGCGAGAGACCCAGTACTTC.

This chain joins TRBV6-5 and TRBJ2-3, with D perhaps matching TRBD1 (6 bases). This CDR3 contains 14 residues. Germline V gives CDR1 MNHEY, CDR2 SVGAGI. V lost 5 bases, J lost 2 bases, and 11 bases lay in between. Here the CDR3 reads CASSRRTDTDTQYF. The CDR3 nucleotides read TGTGCCAGCAGTCGGCGGACAGACACAGATACGCAGTATTTT.

The gene calls are TRBV28 and TRBJ1-5; unclear D gene. The CDR3 runs 17 residues. Looked up from germline, CDR1 is MDHEN and CDR2 is SYDVKM. With 10 bases removed from V and 6 bases from J, the gap between germline ends came to 28 bases. In DNA form, the CDR3 reads TGTGCCACCAAGACTGGGGAACTCCCTCTTCGGGGTCAGCCCCAGCATTTT. It specifies CATKTGELPLRGQPQHF. The entire variable domain, with the rest obtained from reference TRBV28 and TRBJ1-5, is as follows: DVKVTQSSRYLVKRTGEKVFLECVQDMDHENMFWYRQDPGLGLRLIYFSYDVKMKEKGDIPEGYSVSREKKERFSLILESASTNQTSMYLCATKTGELPLRGQPQHFGDGTRLSIL.

This clonotype was counted only a few times. The CDR3 protein is CATRRQGSYEQYV. The DNA of the CDR3 is TGTGCCACCCGCCGACAGGGGAGCTACGAGCAGTACGTC. The rearrangement links TRBV28 to TRBJ2-7, with TRBD1 matching over 8 bases. V trimming: 10 bases; J trimming: 3 bases; junction bases outside the gene matches: 8. CDR1 MDHEN and CDR2 SYDVKM come from the germline V gene. The CDR3 consists of 13 residues.

At least ten counts were recorded for this clonotype. At one of its ends the junction is not consistent with the germline gene, which may arise from a read error. The rearrangement uses TRBV5-1 and TRBJ2-5, with D unclear. The CDR3 length is 13 residues. CDR1 SGHRS and CDR2 YFSETQ come from the germline V gene. The CDR3: CASSLGLQETQYF. CDR3 DNA sequence: TGTGCCAGCAGCTTAGGGCTACAAGAGACCCAGTACTTC.

The chain has TRBV25-1 and TRBJ1-4, with a possible D match to TRBD1 (5 bases). The V gene's germline CDR1 is MGHDK and CDR2 SYGVNS. The V end lost 4 bases, the J end lost 8 bases, and 11 bases lay between the germline ends. This CDR3 region has 13 residues. The chain's CDR3 is CASSVGRGEKLFF. The CDR3 DNA reads TGTGCCAGCAGTGTGGGGCGAGGAGAAAAACTGTTTTTT.

This clonotype has only a few counts. The gene calls are TRBV5-1 and TRBJ1-1, with unresolved D. Germline V gives CDR1 SGHRS, CDR2 YFSETQ. CDR3 length: 13 amino acids. The V end lost 0 bases, the J end lost 7 bases, and 10 bases lay between the germline ends. The CDR3 DNA reads as TGCGCCAGCAGCTTGGATGGGTGGAATGAAGCTTTCTTT. Translating gives CASSLDGWNEAFF.

The rearrangement links TRBV7-2 to TRBJ2-3, with 7 bases identical to TRBD2. The CDR3 extends over 17 amino acids. J was trimmed by 3 bases and V by 1 base; bases with no gene match: 10. Germline CDR1 and CDR2: SGHTA and FQGNSA. This CDR3 is CASSLGGTIRGTDTQYF. For the CDR3, the DNA is TGTGCCAGCAGCTTAGGTGGGACTATCCGGGGGACAGATACGCAGTATTTT. Using reference TRBV7-2 and TRBJ2-3 for the parts outside the CDR3, the full variable domain is GAGVSQSPSNKVTEKGKDVELRCDPISGHTALYWYRQSLGQGLEFLIYFQGNSAPDKSGLPSDRFSAERTGGSVSTLTIQRTQQEDSAVYLCASSLGGTIRGTDTQYFGPGTRLTVL.

The chain carries TRBV4-2 and TRBJ1-4; D might be TRBD1 (6 bases). V lost 4 bases, J lost 8 bases, and 17 bases lay in between. The CDR3 totals 15 residues. Germline CDR1 LGHNA, CDR2 YNFKEQ. This chain's CDR3 is CASSRVGQSKEKLFF. CDR3 nucleotides: TGTGCCAGCAGCCGGGTAGGACAGTCGAAAGAAAAACTGTTTTTT.

This clonotype has only a few counts. This sequence joins TRBV5-4 and TRBJ2-4; maybe TRBD2 (6 bases). The CDR3 is 14 residues long. CDR1 is SGHNT, CDR2 YYREEE, per germline (reference sequence). V lost 0 bases, J lost 6 bases, and 10 bases lay in between. CDR3 nucleotide sequence: TGTGCCAGCAGCTTGGGCGGGGTGGGAAACATTCAGTACTTC. This codes for CASSLGGVGNIQYF.

This chain joins TRBV10-2 and TRBJ2-1, with 9 bases lining up with TRBD1. With 6 bases clipped from V and 10 bases from J, the junction kept 1 base outside the gene matches. This CDR3 contains 11 residues. Germline CDR1 and CDR2: WSHSY and SAAADI. The CDR3 region has the DNA TGCGCCAGCAGGGGGACAGGGGAGCAGTTCTTC. Its protein is CASRGTGEQFF.

The sample holds a few counts of this clonotype. The V call is TRBV7-9, the J call TRBJ1-6; 8 nucleotides match TRBD1. There are 14 residues in the CDR3. Trimming at V came to 3 bases and at J to 10 bases, leaving 5 bases not matched to a gene. Looked up from germline, CDR1 is SEHNR and CDR2 is FQNEAQ (reference sequence). The CDR3 here is CASSFQGAESPLHF. CDR3 in DNA: TGTGCCAGCAGCTTCCAGGGGGCCGAATCACCCCTCCACTTT.

The V gene is TRBV19, the J gene TRBJ2-1; 7 nucleotides agree with TRBD1. The CDR3 is 14 amino acids. Germline V gives CDR1 LNHDA, CDR2 SQIVND (reference sequence). V was pared by 7 bases and J by 3 bases, with 6 bases of the junction left unmatched. The CDR3 protein is CASIRTGGYNEQFF. For the CDR3, the DNA is TGTGCCAGTATTCGGACAGGAGGCTACAATGAGCAGTTCTTC.

This clonotype was seen more than once but under ten times. This chain connects TRBV20-1 to TRBJ1-2; D not certain. This CDR3 spans 12 amino acids. Germline loops: CDR1 DFQATT, CDR2 SNEGSKA (reference sequence). V lost 1 base and J lost 3, with 6 bases in between. The CDR3 spells CSARGRDYGYTF. The DNA for the CDR3 is TGCAGTGCTAGAGGAAGGGACTATGGCTACACCTTC.

The rearrangement joins TRBV7-2 to TRBJ2-5; D possibly matches TRBD1 or TRBD2 (6 bases each). The CDR3 contains 15 residues. CDR1 and CDR2 from the germline V gene are SGHTA and FQGNSA. The V and J ends lost 3 bases and 1 base respectively, with 12 bases between them. The CDR3 region has the DNA TGTGCCAGCAGCTTCGATCGGGGGCCCCAAGAGACCCAGTACTTC. Encoded protein: CASSFDRGPQETQYF.

This chain links TRBV20-1 with TRBJ2-2, with 9 bases aligning to TRBD2. J was trimmed by 4 bases and V by 3 bases; bases with no gene match: 9. The V gene's germline CDR1 is DFQATT and CDR2 SNEGSKA (reference sequence). This CDR3 spans 16 amino acids. The CDR3 is CSASGPSGAGTGELFF. CDR3 nucleotides: TGCAGTGCTAGCGGCCCTAGCGGGGCGGGCACCGGGGAGCTGTTTTTT.

The V and J genes are TRBV28 and TRBJ2-3; 7 nucleotides match TRBD2. J gave up 13 bases and V 1 base, and 14 bases lay outside the gene matches. CDR1 is MDHEN, CDR2 SYDVKM, per germline. This CDR3 is built from 15 residues. The CDR3 is CASSLSKALAAVEYF. The CDR3 bases are TGTGCCAGCAGTTTATCCAAAGCCCTAGCGGCAGTGGAGTATTTT.

This chain links TRBV7-2 with TRBJ2-2, with TRBD2 as a possible D gene (6 bases). CDR3 length: 15 amino acids. With 5 bases removed from V and 4 bases from J, the gap between germline ends came to 14 bases. Germline-derived CDR1 and CDR2 are SGHTA and FQGNSA. CDR3 DNA sequence: TGTGCCAGCAGCCTACGGGAGAGGGGCACCGGGGAGCTGTTTTTT. Amino acids: CASSLRERGTGELFF.

The chain employs TRBV7-2 and TRBJ2-3; possibly TRBD2 for D (6 bases). Germline V gene sequence: CDR1 SGHTA, CDR2 FQGNSA. V was cut by 4 bases and J by 1 base, with 15 bases left in between. This CDR3 has 16 residues. The chain's CDR3 is CASSSPAGWGTDTQYF. The CDR3 DNA follows: TGTGCCAGCAGCTCACCGGCGGGGTGGGGCACAGATACGCAGTATTTT.

This clonotype occurred a few times. The genes are TRBV29-1 and TRBJ1-4; TRBD1 might be the D (5 bases). This CDR3 has 13 amino acids. The germline CDR1 and CDR2 sequences are SQVTM and ANQGSEA. The V and J ends lost 7 bases and 7 bases respectively, with 16 bases between them. The CDR3 DNA sequence: TGCAGCGCTGCAGGGTCGAGCCCTGAAAAACTGTTTTTT. It specifies CSAAGSSPEKLFF.

This clonotype was observed many times. V gene TRBV5-5 combines with J gene TRBJ1-3; D possibly corresponds to TRBD1 (6 bases). Trimming stripped 2 bases from V and 0 bases from J, with 12 bases between. The CDR3 has 16 amino acids. Germline V gene data show CDR1 as SGHKS and CDR2 as YYEKEE (reference sequence). The CDR3 loop is CASSLGQTSSGNTIYF. Written as DNA, the CDR3 is TGTGCCAGCAGCTTAGGACAGACGAGCTCTGGAAACACCATATATTTT.

The chain is built from TRBV5-1 and TRBJ1-5, with no clear D. There are 14 residues in the CDR3. Germline assignment: CDR1 SGHRS and CDR2 YFSETQ. The V end lost 5 bases, the J end lost 7 bases, and 16 bases lay between the germline ends. In nucleotides, the CDR3 is TGCGCCAGCAGTGAGACCCCCGGAGGACAGCCCCAGCATTTT. Translating gives CASSETPGGQPQHF.

The J gene is TRBJ2-5, the V gene TRBV5-1; 7 nucleotides agree with TRBD2. The germline gives CDR1 SGHRS, CDR2 YFSETQ. V dropped 0 bases and J dropped 5; count of bases not matched to a gene: 7. The CDR3 consists of 15 residues. The CDR3 here is CASSLAVVAGETQYF. CDR3 nucleotides: TGCGCCAGCAGCTTGGCCGTGGTAGCGGGCGAGACCCAGTACTTC.

V usage is TRBV19 and J usage is TRBJ2-3; weak D call: TRBD2 (6 bases). The germline V gene has CDR1 LNHDA and CDR2 SQIVND (reference sequence). Trimming removed 0 bases from V and 1 base from J, with 23 bases in between. The CDR3 has 20 amino acids. The CDR3 region is CASSIDPPTRGMMGTDTQYF. In nucleotides, the CDR3 is TGTGCCAGTAGTATAGACCCCCCGACTCGGGGGATGATGGGCACAGATACGCAGTATTTT. The full variable domain, rest sourced from reference TRBV19 and TRBJ2-3, is DGGITQSPKYLFRKEGQNVTLSCEQNLNHDAMYWYRQDPGQGLRLIYYSQIVNDFQKGDIAEGYSVSREKKESFPLTVTSAQKNPTAFYLCASSIDPPTRGMMGTDTQYFGPGTRLTVL.

The V call is TRBV23-1, the J call TRBJ2-7; 10 bases agree with TRBD1. TRBV23-1 is sorted into the ORF group, with uncertain function. V lost 4 bases, J lost 4 bases, and 13 bases stayed unmatched. The CDR3 is 17 residues long. The CDR3 spells CASSRPAGDRGTYEQYV. CDR3 bases: TGCGCCAGCAGTCGGCCGGCCGGGGACAGGGGAACTTACGAGCAGTACGTC.

This rearrangement joins TRBV12-3 or TRBV12-4 to TRBJ2-2, with D possibly matching TRBD1 (6 bases). CDR3 size: 16 residues. Trimming pared 3 bases from V and 0 bases from J, leaving 11 bases between. The CDR3 nucleotides are TGTGCCAGCAGTTTCTTCCAGGGGACGAACACCGGGGAGCTGTTTTTT. Translation: CASSFFQGTNTGELFF.